This TCR beta chain was sequenced in a study of response to subunit inactivated influenza vaccine. V lost 3 bases, J lost 3 bases, and 8 bases stayed unmatched. The germline V gene encodes CDR1 DFQATT and CDR2 SNEGSKA (reference sequence). The length of the CDR3 is 14 residues. TCRdb called the RT-PCR reads again in MiXCR, with one record for every CDR3 protein. Seen here are about 500,000 distinct CDR3 sequences, approximately 15% observed once, and the top ten hold 2.5% to 3.5%. Sequenced here: CD4+ T cells sorted from PBMCs, sampled roughly 24 months after vaccination. The J gene is TRBJ2-7, the V gene TRBV20-1; 7 nucleotides match TRBD2. This clonotype was obtained from a man aged 45-69 years who received an inactivated influenza vaccine. The DNA of the CDR3 is TGCAGTGCTAGGGGGAGGGATTTCAACTACGAGCAGTACTTC. As protein: CSARGRDFNYEQYF.